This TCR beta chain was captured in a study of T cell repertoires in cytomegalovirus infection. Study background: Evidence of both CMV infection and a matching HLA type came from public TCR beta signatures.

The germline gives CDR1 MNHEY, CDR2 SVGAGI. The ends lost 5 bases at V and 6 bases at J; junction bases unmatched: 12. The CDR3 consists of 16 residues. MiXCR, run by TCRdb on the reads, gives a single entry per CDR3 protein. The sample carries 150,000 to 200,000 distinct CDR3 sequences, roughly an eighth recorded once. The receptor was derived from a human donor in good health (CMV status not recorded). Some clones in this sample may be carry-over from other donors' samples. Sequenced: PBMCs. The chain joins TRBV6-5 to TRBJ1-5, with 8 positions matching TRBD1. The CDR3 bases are TGTGCCAGCAGTAAGGCATCAGGGGGCGGGTTTCAGCCCCAGCATTTT. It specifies CASSKASGGGFQPQHF.